Listed here are 15 T cell receptor beta chains from one sample, sequenced in a study of CD8 T cell repertoires and HIV-1 epitope variants. The data were produced by immunoSEQ multiplex PCR, yet TCRdb's version contains in-frame clones alone and is incomplete. There are almost 3,000 clones in the sample; almost 75% occur only once, and about 44% lies in the top ten. No antigens are known for them. The sample comprised cultured CD8+ T cells derived from PBMCs. These receptors came from a male donor with HIV.

The sample holds one count of this clone. The gene calls are TRBV6-5 and TRBJ1-6; D gene ambiguous. The V gene's germline CDR1 is MNHEY and CDR2 SVGAGI. This CDR3 contains 13 residues. V gave up 0 bases and J gave up 7 bases, with 4 bases separating them. The CDR3 nucleotides read TGTGCCAGCAGTTACTCAGTAAATTCACCCCTCCACTTT. Translating it yields CASSYSVNSPLHF.

V and J are TRBV7-2 and TRBJ2-7; the match to TRBD1 covers 8 bases. The CDR3 contains 14 residues. With V trimmed by 1 base and J by 5 bases, 4 bases remained unmatched. Germline assignment: CDR1 SGHTA and CDR2 FQGNSA. CDR3 residues: CASSLGTGRNEQYF. CDR3 bases: TGTGCCAGCAGCTTAGGGACAGGGAGAAACGAGCAGTACTTC.

This clone has just a few counts. This chain joins TRBV5-4 and TRBJ1-4, with 10 positions matching TRBD1. Germline CDR1 SGHNT, CDR2 YYREEE (reference sequence). The CDR3 is 15 amino acids. V dropped 3 bases and J dropped 7; count of bases not matched to a gene: 6. The CDR3 nucleotides read TGTGCCAGCAGCTCGACAGGGGGCGCAGGTGAAAAACTGTTTTTT. Its protein is CASSSTGGAGEKLFF.

V and J are TRBV6-1 and TRBJ2-2; 7 positions match TRBD1. This CDR3 has 14 amino acids. CDR1 is MNHNS, CDR2 SASEGT, per germline. Germline trimming cut 5 bases from V and 3 bases from J; bases unmatched to any gene: 3. The CDR3 loop is CASSLGQHTGELFF. The DNA of the CDR3 is TGTGCCAGCAGTCTGGGACAGCACACCGGGGAGCTGTTTTTT.

The chain carries TRBV10-3 and TRBJ2-7; 10 bases agree with TRBD1. CDR1 and CDR2 from the germline V gene are ENHRY and SYGVKD. This CDR3 is built from 15 residues. The V gene end was trimmed by 6 bases and the J gene end by 3 bases; junction bases not matched to a gene: 8. The CDR3 is CAIRSAGQGHYEQYF. The CDR3 DNA reads TGTGCCATCAGATCGGCGGGACAGGGGCACTACGAGCAGTACTTC.

J is TRBJ2-5 and V is TRBV29-1; D is uncertain. The CDR3 is 12 residues long. Germline CDR1 SQVTM, CDR2 ANQGSEA. V was shortened by 4 bases and J by 5 bases, with 11 bases between the two germline ends. In DNA, the CDR3 is TGCAGCGTTGCAGATGGCAGCGAGACCCAGTACTTC. It codes for CSVADGSETQYF.

The rearrangement joins TRBV2 to TRBJ2-7; D is ambiguous. The ends were cut back, 5 bases at V and 2 bases at J, with 13 bases in the middle. The germline V gene encodes CDR1 SNHLY and CDR2 FYNNEI. The CDR3 loop spans 14 amino acids. This CDR3 is CASSSDVSAYEQYF. The DNA for the CDR3 is TGTGCCAGCAGTTCAGATGTCTCGGCCTACGAGCAGTACTTC.

The table lists this clone with a count of one. V usage is TRBV7-2 and J usage is TRBJ1-1; TRBD1 agrees at 10 bases. There are 15 residues in the CDR3. CDR1 and CDR2 (germline): SGHTA, FQGNSA. V trimming: 5 bases; J trimming: 5 bases; junction bases outside the gene matches: 8. The CDR3 DNA follows: TGTGCCAGCAGCACTCGACAGGGGGCGGATACTGAAGCTTTCTTT. Its translation: CASSTRQGADTEAFF.

The chain combines TRBV28 with TRBJ2-5, with TRBD1 matching 7 bases. The germline CDR1 and CDR2 sequences are MDHEN and SYDVKM. The CDR3 has 15 amino acids. Trimming cost V 5 bases and J 1 base; bases outside gene matches: 7. CDR3 DNA sequence: TGTGCCAGCAGTCGTGAATCAGGGGGCCAAGAGACCCAGTACTTC. It yields the protein CASSRESGGQETQYF.

The CDR3 sequence is CASTPREKLSSYNSPLHF. The CDR3 DNA reads TGCGCCAGCACCCCCCGGGAGAAACTTAGCTCCTATAATTCACCCCTCCACTTT. This chain joins TRBV23-1 and TRBJ1-6; D remains unclear. TRBV23-1 counts as an open reading frame of uncertain function. The CDR3 runs to 18 residues. V gave up 7 bases and J gave up 0 bases, with 19 bases separating them.

In the case of this clone: This sample includes further DNA sequences coding for the same CDR3. This rearrangement joins TRBV2 to TRBJ2-2, with TRBD1 identical over 7 bases. The CDR3 totals 16 residues. After removal of 1 base from V and 7 bases from J, the junction contained 9 bases not matched to a gene. The germline CDR1 and CDR2 sequences are SNHLY and FYNNEI. DNA for the CDR3: TGTGCCAGCAGTGAAGATTGGGCAGGGGGTGGCGGGGAGCTGTTTTTT. Translating gives CASSEDWAGGGGELFF.

This clone is a singleton in its sample. The genes are TRBV27 and TRBJ2-7; D possibly uses TRBD1 or TRBD2 (6 bases each). CDR3 length: 15 amino acids. V was pared by 3 bases and J by 0 bases, with 12 bases between. Germline assignment: CDR1 MNHEY and CDR2 SMNVEV (reference sequence). CDR3 DNA: TGTGCCAGCAGTTTGGGGGGCCACCCCTCCTACGAGCAGTACTTC. Its protein is CASSLGGHPSYEQYF.

The chain links TRBV6-5 to TRBJ1-1, with 10 bases that match TRBD1. Germline CDR1 reads MNHEY; CDR2 reads SVGAGI. This CDR3 is 15 amino acids long. Trimming cost V 0 bases and J 8 bases; bases outside gene matches: 6. CDR3 sequence reads: CASSYSRTGGTEAFF. Written as DNA, the CDR3 is TGTGCCAGCAGTTACTCCCGGACAGGGGGAACCGAAGCTTTCTTT.

The genes are TRBV19 and TRBJ2-7, with a weak D call TRBD2 (6 bases). Germline CDR1 LNHDA, CDR2 SQIVND (reference sequence). CDR3 length equals 16 residues. V was cut by 3 bases and J by 4 bases, with 19 bases left in between. The CDR3 coding sequence is TGTGCCAGTAGTATTATTTTGAGTAGCGGAGCATACGAGCAGTACTTC. Translation: CASSIILSSGAYEQYF.

V is TRBV7-2 and J is TRBJ2-7, with TRBD2 identical over 10 bases. Germline CDR1 reads SGHTA; CDR2 reads FQGNSA. The CDR3 loop spans 15 amino acids. V was clipped by 1 base and J by 4 bases; unmatched bases: 4. The CDR3 loop reads CASSLGSGGPYEQYF. In nucleotides, the CDR3 is TGTGCCAGCAGCTTAGGTAGCGGGGGGCCATACGAGCAGTACTTC.